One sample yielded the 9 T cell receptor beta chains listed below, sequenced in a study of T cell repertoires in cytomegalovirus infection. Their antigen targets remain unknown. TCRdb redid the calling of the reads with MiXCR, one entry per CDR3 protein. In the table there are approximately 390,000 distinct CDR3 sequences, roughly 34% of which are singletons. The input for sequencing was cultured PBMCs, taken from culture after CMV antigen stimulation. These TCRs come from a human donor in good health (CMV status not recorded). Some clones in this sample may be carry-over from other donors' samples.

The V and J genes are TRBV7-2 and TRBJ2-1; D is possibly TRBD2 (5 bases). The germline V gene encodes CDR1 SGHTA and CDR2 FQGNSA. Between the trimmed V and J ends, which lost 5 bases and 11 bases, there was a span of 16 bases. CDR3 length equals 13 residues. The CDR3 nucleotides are TGTGCCAGCAGCGCTACGAGGACGGGGAAGCAGTTCTTC. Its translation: CASSATRTGKQFF.

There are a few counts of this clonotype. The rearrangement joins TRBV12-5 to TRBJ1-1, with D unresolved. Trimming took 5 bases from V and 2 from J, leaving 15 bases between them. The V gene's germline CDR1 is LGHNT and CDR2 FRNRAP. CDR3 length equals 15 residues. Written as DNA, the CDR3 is TGTGCTAGTGGTCCGCGGGTTTTACTTAACACTGAAGCTTTCTTT. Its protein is CASGPRVLLNTEAFF.

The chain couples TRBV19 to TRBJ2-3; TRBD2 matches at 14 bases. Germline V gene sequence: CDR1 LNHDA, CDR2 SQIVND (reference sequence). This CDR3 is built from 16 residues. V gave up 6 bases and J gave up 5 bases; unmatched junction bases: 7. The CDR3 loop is CASSIGLAGGLDTQYF. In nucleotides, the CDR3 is TGTGCCAGTAGCATCGGACTAGCGGGAGGTTTAGATACGCAGTATTTT.

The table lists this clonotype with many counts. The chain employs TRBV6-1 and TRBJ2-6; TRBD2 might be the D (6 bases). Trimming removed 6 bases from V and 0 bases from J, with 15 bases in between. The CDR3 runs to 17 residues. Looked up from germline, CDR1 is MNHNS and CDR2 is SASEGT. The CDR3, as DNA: TGTGCCAGCAGCCCGGGGACTGGGGACTCTGGGGCCAACGTCCTGACTTTC. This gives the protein CASSPGTGDSGANVLTF.

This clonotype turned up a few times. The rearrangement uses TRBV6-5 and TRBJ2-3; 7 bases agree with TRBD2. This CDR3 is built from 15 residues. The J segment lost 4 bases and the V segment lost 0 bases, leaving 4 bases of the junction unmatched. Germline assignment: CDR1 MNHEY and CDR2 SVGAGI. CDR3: CASSYSAGVADTQYF. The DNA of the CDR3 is TGTGCCAGCAGTTACTCGGCGGGAGTGGCAGATACGCAGTATTTT.

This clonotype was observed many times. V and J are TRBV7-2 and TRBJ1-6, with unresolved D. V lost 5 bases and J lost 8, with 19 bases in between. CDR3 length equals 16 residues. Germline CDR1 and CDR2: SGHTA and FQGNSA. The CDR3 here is CASSNFKGSGYSPLHF. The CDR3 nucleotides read TGTGCCAGCAGCAATTTCAAAGGGTCGGGGTATTCACCCCTCCACTTT.

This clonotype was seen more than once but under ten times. CDR3 amino acids: CASSFERRVYF. The CDR3 DNA reads TGTGCCAGCAGCTTCGAGCGTCGTGTGTACTTC. V gene TRBV7-9 combines with J gene TRBJ2-4, with D unresolved. CDR3 size: 11 residues. In germline, CDR1 is SEHNR, CDR2 FQNEAQ (reference sequence). Between the trimmed V and J ends, which lost 3 bases and 15 bases, there was a span of 12 bases.

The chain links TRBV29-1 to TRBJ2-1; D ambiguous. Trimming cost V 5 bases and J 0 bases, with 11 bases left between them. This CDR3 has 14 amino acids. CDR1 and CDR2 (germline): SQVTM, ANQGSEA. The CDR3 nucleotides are TGCAGCGTTTCCCTTCGTAGCTCCTACAATGAGCAGTTCTTC. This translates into CSVSLRSSYNEQFF.

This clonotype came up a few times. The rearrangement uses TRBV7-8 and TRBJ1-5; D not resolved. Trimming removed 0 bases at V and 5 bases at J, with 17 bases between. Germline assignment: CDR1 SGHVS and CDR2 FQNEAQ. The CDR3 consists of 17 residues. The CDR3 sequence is CASSLAVSDPWDQPQHF. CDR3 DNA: TGTGCCAGCAGCTTAGCGGTTTCGGACCCTTGGGATCAGCCCCAGCATTTT.